This entry lists 19 T cell receptor beta chains sequenced from one sample in a study of CD8+ T cells in alopecia areata. It was cDNA, reverse transcribed from extracted RNA, that served as the sequencing template. Produced via immunoSEQ multiplex PCR; TCRdb's table is partial and in-frame only. The sample lists around 250,000 clones, about 68% seen once, with approximately 1.2% in the top ten. The material was CD4+ T cells sorted from blood, obtained at week 0. The source of these receptors is a human donor with alopecia areata.

This clone was recorded once. The chain recombines TRBV25-1 with TRBJ2-3; unclear D gene. The CDR3 length is 11 residues. Deletions cut 6 bases from V and 3 bases from J, with 4 bases between. CDR1 MGHDK and CDR2 SYGVNS come from the germline V gene. The CDR3 nucleotides are TGTGCCAGCAGGAAGACAGATACGCAGTATTTT. Translating it yields CASRKTDTQYF.

The genes are TRBV18 and TRBJ2-5, with TRBD2 identical over 9 bases. V trimming: 5 bases; J trimming: 4 bases; junction bases outside the gene matches: 2. Germline CDR1 and CDR2: KGHSH and LQKENI. The CDR3 consists of 13 residues. CDR3 nucleotides: TGTGCCAGCTCAGATAGCGGGGGAGAGACCCAGTACTTC. Its protein is CASSDSGGETQYF.

This clone was found a few times. The gene calls are TRBV25-1 and TRBJ2-2; TRBD1 matches at 7 bases. Germline CDR1 reads MGHDK; CDR2 reads SYGVNS. The CDR3 is 14 residues long. V was clipped by 3 bases and J by 4 bases; unmatched bases: 2. In nucleotides, the CDR3 is TGTGCCAGCAGTGACTACAGGGGCACCGGGGAGCTGTTTTTT. Translating it yields CASSDYRGTGELFF.

This chain joins TRBV10-3 and TRBJ2-5; perhaps TRBD2 as D (6 bases). This CDR3 is built from 13 residues. Trimming removed 4 bases at V and 4 bases at J, with 10 bases between. Per germline, CDR1 ENHRY and CDR2 SYGVKD. CDR3 sequence reads: CAISAGLRETQYF. CDR3 coding DNA: TGTGCCATCAGTGCGGGACTGAGAGAGACCCAGTACTTC.

This clone was detected only once. The V gene is TRBV30, the J gene TRBJ1-5, with 11 positions matching TRBD1. The V gene's germline CDR1 is GTSNPN and CDR2 SVGIG (reference sequence). Unmatched junction bases numbered 1, after V lost 1 base and J lost 8 bases. This CDR3 has 13 residues. The CDR3 DNA reads TGTGCCTGGAGTGGGGACAGGGGGGAGCCCCAGCATTTT. Encoded protein: CAWSGDRGEPQHF.

J is TRBJ1-1 and V is TRBV4-1; D unclear. Between the trimmed V and J ends, which lost 3 bases and 0 bases, there was a span of 8 bases. This CDR3 contains 14 residues. Germline values: CDR1 MGHRA, CDR2 YSYEKL. CDR3: CASSHFGMNTEAFF. The CDR3 DNA is TGCGCCAGCAGCCACTTTGGAATGAACACTGAAGCTTTCTTT.

The chain couples TRBV7-9 to TRBJ2-5; either TRBD1 or TRBD2 may supply D (5 bases each). The CDR3 is made up of 14 amino acids. Germline loops: CDR1 SEHNR, CDR2 FQNEAQ (reference sequence). Trimming removed 3 bases from V and 2 bases from J, with 10 bases in between. CDR3 amino acids: CASSFGTGQETQYF. The CDR3 DNA reads as TGTGCCAGCAGCTTTGGGACGGGACAAGAGACCCAGTACTTC.

This sequence joins TRBV10-3 and TRBJ1-6; perhaps TRBD1 as D (5 bases). This CDR3 has 16 amino acids. The V gene lost 3 bases and the J gene lost 6 bases, with 15 bases spanning the gap. Germline lookup yields CDR1 ENHRY and CDR2 SYGVKD. CDR3 nucleotides: TGTGCCATCAGTGAAGTCTGGGGACCCACTAATTCACCCCTCCACTTT. Translation: CAISEVWGPTNSPLHF.

V is TRBV7-3 and J is TRBJ1-2; 8 positions agree with TRBD1. Germline V lookup: CDR1 SGHTA, CDR2 FQGTGA. V shed 5 bases, J shed 6 bases, and the junction held 11 bases outside the gene matches. The CDR3 covers 15 residues. In DNA form, the CDR3 reads TGTGCCAGCAGCCGGGATTCCAGGGGGCTAGATGGCTACACCTTC. Amino acid sequence: CASSRDSRGLDGYTF.

The chain joins TRBV6-6 to TRBJ2-5, with D possibly matching TRBD1 (6 bases). V lost 6 bases to trimming and J lost 5 bases, with 13 bases between them. Germline CDR1 MNHNY, CDR2 SVGAGI (reference sequence). The CDR3 contains 13 residues. Here the CDR3 DNA reads TGTGCCAGCAGCATCAGGGGAACGGAGACCCAGTACTTC. Translated: CASSIRGTETQYF.

This rearrangement joins TRBV6-5 to TRBJ2-7; D perhaps matches TRBD2 (5 bases). CDR3 size: 13 residues. The V end was cut by 7 bases, the J end by 0 bases, with 10 bases between. CDR1 is MNHEY, CDR2 SVGAGI, per germline. The CDR3: CASTTGNSYEQYF. CDR3 sequence (DNA): TGTGCCAGCACGACGGGAAACTCCTACGAGCAGTACTTC.

The rearrangement uses TRBV5-1 and TRBJ2-1; 11 nucleotides match TRBD2. CDR1 is SGHRS, CDR2 YFSETQ, per germline. Losses at the gene ends were 0 bases for V and 7 bases for J; bases not matched to a gene: 9. This CDR3 has 17 residues. The CDR3 DNA reads TGCGCCAGCAGCTTGGGCCCCACTAGCGGGGGTCTAAATGAGCAGTTCTTC. This codes for CASSLGPTSGGLNEQFF.

This clone was detected only a few times. J is TRBJ2-5 and V is TRBV29-1; 13 bases map to TRBD2. The V gene end was trimmed by 7 bases and the J gene end by 9 bases; junction bases not matched to a gene: 11. This CDR3 region has 14 residues. CDR1 and CDR2 from the germline V gene are SQVTM and ANQGSEA. The CDR3 nucleotides read TGCAGCGCCTCGACTAGCGGGGGGCCCGGGTCCCAGTACTTC. Translated: CSASTSGGPGSQYF.

This clone was seen only once. The V call is TRBV5-6, the J call TRBJ1-5; unclear D gene. Trimming stripped 1 base from V and 9 bases from J, with 8 bases between. CDR3 length equals 12 residues. Per germline, CDR1 SGHDT and CDR2 YYEEEE. CDR3 bases: TGTGCCAGCAGCTTGACCGCCGGGCCCCAGCATTTT. Protein product: CASSLTAGPQHF.

This clone was observed a few times. It is unclear where the CDR3 begins or ends on the DNA, so no DNA is shown, and the CDR3 is as TCRdb lists it. This chain links TRBV21-1 with TRBJ2-2; TRBD1, the D gene given by the table, was not confirmed from the DNA. TRBV21-1 is deemed a pseudogene. Inclusive of both ends, the CDR3 amounts to 15 amino acids. The CDR3 region is CASSNWGQGNGELFF.

The chain joins TRBV5-1 to TRBJ2-1; no clear D gene. Germline lookup yields CDR1 SGHRS and CDR2 YFSETQ. This CDR3 comprises 14 residues. Trimming pared 3 bases from V and 8 bases from J, leaving 15 bases between. DNA for the CDR3: TGCGCCAGCAGCTGGAGAGACCCGACACATGAGCAGTTCTTC. It translates to CASSWRDPTHEQFF.

V and J are TRBV30 and TRBJ2-1; unclear D gene. This CDR3 region has 11 residues. Between the trimmed V and J ends, which lost 0 bases and 9 bases, there was a span of 6 bases. Per germline, CDR1 GTSNPN and CDR2 SVGIG (reference sequence). Here the CDR3 DNA reads TGTGCCTGGAGTGTTATCGCTGAGCAGTTCTTC. Its translation is CAWSVIAEQFF.

A few counts support this clone. The rearrangement joins TRBV29-1 to TRBJ1-1; D not resolved. V lost 7 bases to trimming and J lost 8 bases, with 11 bases between them. There are 10 residues in the CDR3. Looked up from germline, CDR1 is SQVTM and CDR2 is ANQGSEA. DNA of the CDR3: TGCAGCGCCTTCCTGGGGGAAGCTTTCTTT. Its protein product is CSAFLGEAFF.

In its sample, this clone was seen once. This chain joins TRBV13 and TRBJ1-4, with TRBD1 matching over 7 bases. With V trimmed by 6 bases and J by 7 bases, 8 bases remained unmatched. The CDR3 is 14 amino acids. Looked up from germline, CDR1 is PRHDT and CDR2 is FYEKMQ (reference sequence). The CDR3 is CASRSQGSAEKLFF. The CDR3, as DNA: TGTGCCAGCAGGTCACAGGGGTCGGCTGAAAAACTGTTTTTT.